The 27 T cell receptor beta chains below come from one sample, sequenced in a study of T cell responses to AZD1222 COVID-19 vaccine. Sequenced by immunoSEQ multiplex PCR; TCRdb stores in-frame clones only, minus some. The table includes about 140,000 clones, 90% to 95% detected once. The source was peripheral blood, collected on day 0 of MenACWY control vaccination. The receptors shown here come from an adult in good health.

The chain uses TRBV12-2 and TRBJ1-6; the table's TRBD1 call for D was not verified on the DNA. TRBV12-2 is a pseudogene segment. This CDR3 has 21 amino acids. The CDR3 here is CASRLTLSGTGLGVNNSPLHF. DNA of the CDR3: TGTGCAAGTCGCTTAACATTGTCCGGGACAGGATTAGGGGTAAATAATTCACCCCTCCACTTT.

The chain is built from TRBV9 and TRBJ1-1; D gene uncertain. Trimming took off 2 bases at V and 3 bases at J, with 8 bases between the two ends. The germline V gene has CDR1 SGDLS and CDR2 YYNGEE. CDR3 length equals 13 residues. CDR3 protein: CASSVGVDTEAFF. CDR3 nucleotides: TGTGCCAGCAGCGTCGGGGTGGACACTGAAGCTTTCTTT.

This clone has a handful of counts. The chain recombines TRBV18 with TRBJ1-1; 7 bases are shared with TRBD1. The CDR3 contains 16 residues. Germline V gene sequence: CDR1 KGHSH, CDR2 LQKENI. Germline trimming cut 3 bases from V and 0 bases from J; bases unmatched to any gene: 7. The CDR3 nucleotides are TGTGCCAGCTCACCGGCAGGGGGTCCCATGAACACTGAAGCTTTCTTT. Protein product: CASSPAGGPMNTEAFF.

The rearrangement joins TRBV20-1 to TRBJ1-5; D ambiguous. Germline V lookup: CDR1 DFQATT, CDR2 SNEGSKA (reference sequence). V was shortened by 3 bases and J by 0 bases, with 6 bases between the two germline ends. The CDR3 loop spans 13 amino acids. The CDR3 DNA sequence: TGCAGTGCTAGTGAGATTAGCAATCAGCCCCAGCATTTT. Translated: CSASEISNQPQHF.

The gene calls are TRBV19 and TRBJ1-2; D may be TRBD1 (6 bases). V lost 4 bases and J 5 bases, leaving 14 bases between the germline ends. Germline V CDR1 and CDR2: LNHDA, SQIVND (reference sequence). There are 14 residues in the CDR3. CDR3 in amino acids: CASSTRDNRYGYTF. CDR3 bases: TGTGCCAGTAGTACGCGGGACAATCGATATGGCTACACCTTC.

This chain connects TRBV6-5 to TRBJ2-1; no firm D call. The V end was cut by 4 bases, the J end by 7 bases, with 11 bases between. There are 13 residues in the CDR3. CDR1 MNHEY and CDR2 SVGAGI come from the germline V gene. CDR3 region: CASSLTVGNEQFF. The DNA for the CDR3 is TGTGCCAGCAGTTTGACGGTCGGGAATGAGCAGTTCTTC.

This chain connects TRBV5-1 to TRBJ2-2, with 11 positions matching TRBD1. V trimming: 4 bases; J trimming: 4 bases; junction bases outside the gene matches: 6. Germline CDR1 reads SGHRS; CDR2 reads YFSETQ. The CDR3 consists of 16 residues. The DNA of the CDR3 is TGCGCCAGCAGCAGAATCGGGACAGGGGGCACCGGGGAGCTGTTTTTT. The encoded protein is CASSRIGTGGTGELFF.

V gene TRBV18 combines with J gene TRBJ1-3; the D gene is possibly TRBD1 (5 bases). This CDR3 is 13 amino acids long. Germline values: CDR1 KGHSH, CDR2 LQKENI. V lost 3 bases, J lost 4 bases, and 7 bases lay in between. The CDR3 DNA reads TGTGCCAGCTCACCCACAGGCGGAAACACCATATATTTT. Protein product: CASSPTGGNTIYF.

A single count supports this clone. This may come from a read error, since a much larger clone is one base off. The rearrangement joins TRBV11-2 to TRBJ1-2; 8 bases are a match to TRBD1. Germline-derived CDR1 and CDR2 are SGHAT and FQNNGV. The CDR3 extends over 13 amino acids. Trimming took 5 bases from V and 2 from J; bases not matched to a gene: 1. CDR3 loop: CASSRTGNYGYTF. The CDR3 DNA is TGTGCCAGCAGCAGGACAGGGAACTATGGCTACACCTTC.

The chain is built from TRBV7-9 and TRBJ1-1; D is possibly TRBD1 (5 bases). The V and J ends lost 4 bases and 1 base respectively, with 13 bases between them. The CDR3 is 15 amino acids. Germline V lookup: CDR1 SEHNR, CDR2 FQNEAQ (reference sequence). CDR3 amino acids: CASSSTKGRNTEAFF. The CDR3 DNA reads as TGTGCCAGCAGCTCTACAAAGGGGAGGAACACTGAAGCTTTCTTT. Filled out from reference TRBV7-9 and TRBJ1-1, the complete variable domain reads DTGVSQNPRHKITKRGQNVTFRCDPISEHNRLYWYRQTLGQGPEFLTYFQNEAQLEKSRLLSDRFSAERPKGSFSTLEIQRTEQGDSAMYLCASSSTKGRNTEAFFGQGTRLTVV.

V and J are TRBV5-1 and TRBJ2-5; TRBD1 matches 7 bases. V trimming: 3 bases; J trimming: 5 bases; junction bases outside the gene matches: 7. Germline CDR1 is SGHRS and CDR2 is YFSETQ. The CDR3 consists of 14 residues. The CDR3 spells CASSSGQLGETQYF. In nucleotides, the CDR3 is TGCGCCAGCAGCTCGGGACAGCTTGGGGAGACCCAGTACTTC.

This clone was observed once. This sequence joins TRBV5-4 and TRBJ1-3; D is possibly TRBD1 (6 bases). The germline V and J ends were trimmed by 4 bases and 2 bases, with 19 bases remaining between them. The germline V gene encodes CDR1 SGHNT and CDR2 YYREEE (reference sequence). The CDR3 contains 17 residues. CDR3 in DNA: TGTGCCAGCAGCCCCGGCAGCCCACAGGGACCTGGAAACACCATATATTTT. This sequence encodes CASSPGSPQGPGNTIYF.

The chain has TRBV20-1 and TRBJ2-1; no reliable D call. The CDR3 consists of 11 residues. With 2 bases removed from V and 9 bases from J, the gap between germline ends came to 8 bases. Germline loops: CDR1 DFQATT, CDR2 SNEGSKA (reference sequence). CDR3 in amino acids: CSARSSPEQFF. The DNA of the CDR3 is TGCAGTGCTAGATCTAGTCCTGAGCAGTTCTTC.

This chain connects TRBV6-2 or TRBV6-3 to TRBJ2-7; TRBD1 matches at 8 bases. The CDR3 sequence is 13 residues long. Trimming removed 6 bases from V and 6 bases from J; junction bases left unmatched: 7. The germline V gene encodes CDR1 MNHEY and CDR2 SVGEGT. CDR3 DNA sequence: TGTGCCAGCAGCCTGCGGACAGGGCGCGAGCAGTACTTC. Residues: CASSLRTGREQYF.

The chain links TRBV28 to TRBJ2-2; tentative D call: TRBD1 (7 bases). Per the germline V gene, CDR1 is MDHEN and CDR2 is SYDVKM. The germline V and J ends were trimmed by 5 bases and 6 bases, with 22 bases remaining between them. CDR3 length: 17 amino acids. The CDR3 DNA is TGTGCCAGCAGTACCGGGGCGGGACAGCCATTATCCGGGGAGCTGTTTTTT. As protein: CASSTGAGQPLSGELFF. The entire variable domain, with the rest obtained from reference TRBV28 and TRBJ2-2, is as follows: DVKVTQSSRYLVKRTGEKVFLECVQDMDHENMFWYRQDPGLGLRLIYFSYDVKMKEKGDIPEGYSVSREKKERFSLILESASTNQTSMYLCASSTGAGQPLSGELFFGEGSRLTVL.

V gene TRBV19 combines with J gene TRBJ2-2, with D tentatively TRBD1 or TRBD2 (5 bases each). Trimming shortened V by 3 bases and J by 0 bases, and 11 bases separated the two germline ends. The CDR3 is 16 amino acids. Germline values: CDR1 LNHDA, CDR2 SQIVND (reference sequence). CDR3 region: CASSMVQGANTGELFF. CDR3 nucleotide sequence: TGTGCCAGTAGTATGGTTCAGGGAGCGAACACCGGGGAGCTGTTTTTT. Full variable domain (remainder filled in from reference TRBV19 and TRBJ2-2): DGGITQSPKYLFRKEGQNVTLSCEQNLNHDAMYWYRQDPGQGLRLIYYSQIVNDFQKGDIAEGYSVSREKKESFPLTVTSAQKNPTAFYLCASSMVQGANTGELFFGEGSRLTVL.

The chain couples TRBV7-2 to TRBJ1-2; D possibly corresponds to TRBD1 (5 bases). The CDR3 spans 15 residues. Per germline, CDR1 SGHTA and CDR2 FQGNSA. V lost 0 bases and J lost 1, with 9 bases in between. CDR3 residues: CASSLAPGLNYGYTF. The CDR3, as DNA: TGTGCCAGCAGCTTAGCCCCAGGGCTTAACTATGGCTACACCTTC.

This clone was recorded once. The chain carries TRBV6-5 and TRBJ2-7, with a weak D call TRBD2 (5 bases). V gave up 5 bases and J gave up 9 bases, with 23 bases separating them. The germline V gene has CDR1 MNHEY and CDR2 SVGAGI. There are 15 residues in the CDR3. CDR3 sequence: CASSPAARVELGQYF. The CDR3 DNA reads as TGTGCCAGCAGTCCCGCCGCGAGGGTTGAATTGGGGCAGTACTTC.

The rearrangement joins TRBV18 to TRBJ1-2; D remains ambiguous. The CDR3 totals 14 residues. Germline CDR1 and CDR2: KGHSH and LQKENI. V lost 2 bases and J 7 bases, leaving 14 bases between the germline ends. Here the CDR3 reads CASSPGDRPSGYTF. The DNA of the CDR3 is TGTGCCAGCTCACCAGGAGACCGCCCAAGTGGCTACACCTTC.

This clone showed up just a few times. J is TRBJ2-5 and V is TRBV5-1, with TRBD1 matching over 7 bases. The CDR3 length is 15 residues. With V trimmed by 2 bases and J by 0 bases, 4 bases remained unmatched. Germline V gene data show CDR1 as SGHRS and CDR2 as YFSETQ. This CDR3 reads CASSFFDRDQETQYF. CDR3 in DNA: TGCGCCAGCAGCTTCTTCGACAGGGACCAAGAGACCCAGTACTTC.

This sequence joins TRBV7-9 and TRBJ1-1; 9 nucleotides match TRBD1. With V trimmed by 4 bases and J by 5 bases, 8 bases remained unmatched. This CDR3 has 15 amino acids. The germline gives CDR1 SEHNR, CDR2 FQNEAQ (reference sequence). CDR3 sequence (DNA): TGTGCCAGCAGCTCCCCGGACAGGGGTAGGACTGAAGCTTTCTTT. It codes for CASSSPDRGRTEAFF. The full variable domain, in which reference TRBV7-9 and TRBJ1-1 provide the parts outside the CDR3, is DTGVSQNPRHKITKRGQNVTFRCDPISEHNRLYWYRQTLGQGPEFLTYFQNEAQLEKSRLLSDRFSAERPKGSFSTLEIQRTEQGDSAMYLCASSSPDRGRTEAFFGQGTRLTVV.

The chain links TRBV21-1 to TRBJ2-3; the table's TRBD2 call for D was not verified on the DNA. TRBV21-1 is shown as a pseudogene. The CDR3 runs to 16 residues. The CDR3 loop reads CASSLLAGDSTDTQYF. The CDR3 DNA follows: TGTGCCAGCAGCCTACTAGCGGGGGATAGCACAGATACGCAGTATTTT.

The chain combines TRBV18 with TRBJ1-5; TRBD1 might be the D (5 bases). This CDR3 comprises 15 residues. From germline, CDR1 is KGHSH and CDR2 LQKENI. Trimming shortened V by 1 base and J by 4 bases, and 11 bases separated the two germline ends. Here the CDR3 reads CASSPRGGENQPQHF. CDR3 nucleotide sequence: TGTGCCAGCTCACCACGGGGCGGCGAGAATCAGCCCCAGCATTTT. The full variable domain, its missing parts supplied by reference TRBV18 and TRBJ1-5, is NAGVMQNPRHLVRRRGQEARLRCSPMKGHSHVYWYRQLPEEGLKFMVYLQKENIIDESGMPKERFSAEFPKEGPSILRIQQVVRGDSAAYFCASSPRGGENQPQHFGDGTRLSIL.

The rearrangement joins TRBV2 to TRBJ1-4; possible D gene TRBD1, 5 bases. Germline V gene data show CDR1 as SNHLY and CDR2 as FYNNEI. The CDR3 runs 14 residues. V lost 3 bases, J lost 10 bases, and 15 bases lay in between. The CDR3 sequence: CASSDYRPEGKLFF. The CDR3 DNA reads TGTGCCAGCAGTGATTACAGGCCAGAAGGAAAACTGTTTTTT.

This clone was seen a handful of times. The chain uses TRBV9 and TRBJ1-6, with D uncertain. The CDR3 spans 14 residues. The ends were cut back, 4 bases at V and 7 bases at J, with 12 bases in the middle. Per germline, CDR1 SGDLS and CDR2 YYNGEE. The CDR3 region is CASSLSGLNSPLHF. The CDR3 DNA follows: TGTGCCAGCAGCCTCTCGGGCCTCAATTCACCCCTCCACTTT.

The genes are TRBV7-8 and TRBJ1-2; D remains unclear. The germline V gene encodes CDR1 SGHVS and CDR2 FQNEAQ. The CDR3 has 12 amino acids. V lost 3 bases to trimming and J lost 7 bases, with 9 bases between them. CDR3 DNA: TGTGCCAGCAGCTTTACGAGGGCTGGCTACACCTTC. It translates to CASSFTRAGYTF.

This sequence joins TRBV6-4 and TRBJ2-3; no definite D call. The CDR3 has 14 amino acids. Trimming removed 3 bases at V and 1 base at J, with 8 bases between. Germline V gene lookup returns CDR1 MRHNA and CDR2 SNTAGT. The DNA of the CDR3 is TGTGCCAGCAGTGAAGAGGACGGCACAGATACGCAGTATTTT. Translating it yields CASSEEDGTDTQYF.